This T cell receptor (beta chain) emerged from a study of shared clonotypes between healthy human individuals. Findings of the study overall: The diversity represented, both genetic and in exposure history, was limited by few donors. Rarefaction gave evidence that sorted-subset sequencing remained incomplete despite large depth. Among donors, sharing of clonotypes was expected to be affected by sequencing depth.

In replicate PCRs of sorted subsets, roughly 190 ng DNA, about 29,000 T cell genomes, was used. Sequencing was performed with immunoSEQ multiplex PCR; in TCRdb, only in-frame clones are kept and a portion is missing. The table shows about 1.5 million clones, with approximately 98% occurring only once. The germline CDR1 and CDR2 sequences are SGHTS and YDEGEE. This CDR3 region has 13 residues. The V end was cut by 6 bases, the J end by 4 bases, with 14 bases between. Note on this clone: The target antigen is unknown.

The chain combines TRBV5-8 with TRBJ2-7, with a weak D call TRBD2 (5 bases). The TCR comes from a man aged 25-45 years in good health. Sample: naive CD4+ T cells sorted from blood. As to subset: CD45RA+ positively selected. Here the CDR3 DNA reads TGTGCCAGCACCTGGGAAGGGAGATACGAGCAGTACTTC. This translates into CASTWEGRYEQYF.